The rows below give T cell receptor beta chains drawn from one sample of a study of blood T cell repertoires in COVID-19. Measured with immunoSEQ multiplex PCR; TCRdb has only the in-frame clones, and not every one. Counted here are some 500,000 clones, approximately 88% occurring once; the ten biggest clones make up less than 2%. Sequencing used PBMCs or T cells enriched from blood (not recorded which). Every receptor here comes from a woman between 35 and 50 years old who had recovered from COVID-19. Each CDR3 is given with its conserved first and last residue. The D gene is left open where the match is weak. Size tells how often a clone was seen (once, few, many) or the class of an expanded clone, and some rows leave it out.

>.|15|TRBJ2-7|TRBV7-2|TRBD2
TGTGCCAGCAGCCTCAGCGGGAGGGCCGCTTACGAGCAGTACTTC
CASSLSGRAAYEQYF
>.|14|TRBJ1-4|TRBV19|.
TGTGCCAGTAGTATTCGCAGGGTAAATGGAAAACTGTTTTTT
CASSIRRVNGKLFF
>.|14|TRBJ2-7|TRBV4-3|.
TGCGCCAGCAGCCAAGGGTCGTCTAGGTACGAGCAGTACTTC
CASSQGSSRYEQYF
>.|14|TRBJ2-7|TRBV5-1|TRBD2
TGCGCCAGCAGCCGGGAGGCCTCGTCCGGAGAGCAGTACTTC
CASSREASSGEQYF
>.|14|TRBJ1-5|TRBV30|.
TGTGCCTGGAGTGTAAAGGGAGGCAATCAGCCCCAGCATTTT
CAWSVKGGNQPQHF
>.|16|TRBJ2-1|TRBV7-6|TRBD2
TGTGCCAGCAGCCCCGGCCTTGGCGGGAGGGCCGATGAGCAGTTCTTC
CASSPGLGGRADEQFF
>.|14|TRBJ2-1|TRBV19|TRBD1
TGTGCCAGTACCCCCAAGGGACAGGGGGGGGAGCAGTTCTTC
CASTPKGQGGEQFF
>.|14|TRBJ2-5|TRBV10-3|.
TGTGCCATCAGTGAGTCGCTCAGGGAAGAGACCCAGTACTTC
CAISESLREETQYF
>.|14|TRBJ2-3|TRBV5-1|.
TGCGCCAGCAGCTTGGACGGGAGCCCAGATACGCAGTATTTT
CASSLDGSPDTQYF
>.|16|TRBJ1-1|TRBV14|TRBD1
TGTGCCAGCAGCCAAGAGGTTAGGGGGCGGAACACTGAAGCTTTCTTT
CASSQEVRGRNTEAFF
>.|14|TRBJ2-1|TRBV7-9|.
TGTGCCAGTAGGGGGAGCGGTACCTACAATGAGCAGTTCTTC
CASRGSGTYNEQFF
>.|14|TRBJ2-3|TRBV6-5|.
TGTGCCAGCAGACGACAGGAACGCACAGATACGCAGTATTTT
CASRRQERTDTQYF
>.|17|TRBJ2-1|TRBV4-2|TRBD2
TGTGCCAGCAGCCAAGTCGCGGGAGGGCCTCCTTCTAATGAGCAGTTCTTC
CASSQVAGGPPSNEQFF
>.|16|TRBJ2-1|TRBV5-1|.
TGCGCCAGCAGCTTGGCCCACGGTAACTCCTACAATGAGCAGTTCTTC
CASSLAHGNSYNEQFF
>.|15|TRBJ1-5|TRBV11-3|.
TGTGCCAGCAGCTTAGATAGAGTCCCCGGGGAGCCCCAGCATTTT
CASSLDRVPGEPQHF
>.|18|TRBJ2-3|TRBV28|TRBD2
TGTGCCAGCTCGACGCCAGAAACTAGCGGGGCTAGCACAGATACGCAGTATTTT
CASSTPETSGASTDTQYF
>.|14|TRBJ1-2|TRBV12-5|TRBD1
TGTGCTAGTGGTCCTACCGGGACAGGGAGTGGCTACACCTTC
CASGPTGTGSGYTF
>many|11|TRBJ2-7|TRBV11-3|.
TGTGCCAGCAGCTCCACCTACGAGCAGTACTTC
CASSSTYEQYF
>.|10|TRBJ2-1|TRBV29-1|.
TGCAGCGTTTCCTCCGGTGAGCAGTTCTTC
CSVSSGEQFF
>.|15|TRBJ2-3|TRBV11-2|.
TGTGCCAGCAGTTGGGGAGGCGGGAGCACAGATACGCAGTATTTT
CASSWGGGSTDTQYF
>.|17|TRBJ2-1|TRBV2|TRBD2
TGTGCCAGCAGTGGGGGACTAGCGGGAGCATCCTACAATGAGCAGTTCTTC
CASSGGLAGASYNEQFF
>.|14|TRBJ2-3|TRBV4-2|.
TGTGCCAGCAGCCAAGAGCGGCCCGAGGATACGCAGTATTTT
CASSQERPEDTQYF
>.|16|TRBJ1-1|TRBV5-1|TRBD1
TGCGCCAGCAGTCCGTCTCCCGTGGGACAGGGCACTGAAGCTTTCTTT
CASSPSPVGQGTEAFF
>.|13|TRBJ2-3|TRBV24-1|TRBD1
TGTGCCGCCGGGACAGGGGGCACAGATACGCAGTATTTT
CAAGTGGTDTQYF
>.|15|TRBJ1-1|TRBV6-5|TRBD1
TGTGCCAGCAGTTACTCGAACAGGGGGAACACTGAAGCTTTCTTT
CASSYSNRGNTEAFF
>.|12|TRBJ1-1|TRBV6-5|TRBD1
TGTGCCAGCAGTCTACAGGGGTGGGGAGCTTTCTTT
CASSLQGWGAFF